These 23 T cell receptor beta chains were all obtained from the same sample, sequenced in a study of blood T cell repertoires in COVID-19. Generated by immunoSEQ multiplex PCR, the TCRdb table keeps only in-frame clones and is missing some. The sample consists of 300,000 to 400,000 clones, about nine tenths of them appearing once. Sequencing was done on a sample of PBMCs or T cells enriched from blood (not recorded which). The receptor set was obtained from a man between 60 and 75 years old who had recovered from COVID-19.

The chain couples TRBV6-1 to TRBJ2-1, with 16 bases fitting TRBD2. J lost 9 bases, V lost 2 bases, and 7 bases had no gene match. Germline V gives CDR1 MNHNS, CDR2 SASEGT. CDR3 length: 17 residues. CDR3 in amino acids: CASSEPGLAGGPSEQFF. In DNA, the CDR3 is TGTGCCAGCAGTGAACCGGGACTAGCGGGGGGGCCCAGTGAGCAGTTCTTC.

This clone was recorded once. The chain combines TRBV5-4 with TRBJ2-2; D ambiguous. The CDR3 is 11 amino acids. Germline CDR1 reads SGHNT; CDR2 reads YYREEE (reference sequence). V lost 3 bases and J lost 6, with 3 bases in between. The CDR3 reads CASSSAGELFF. The CDR3 DNA sequence: TGTGCCAGCAGCTCTGCCGGGGAGCTGTTTTTT.

The chain combines TRBV5-4 with TRBJ2-1; no firm D call. The CDR3 is made up of 12 amino acids. The germline V gene has CDR1 SGHNT and CDR2 YYREEE (reference sequence). V lost 5 bases, J lost 7 bases, and 10 bases lay in between. DNA for the CDR3: TGTGCCAGCAGTAAATACACAAATGAGCAGTTCTTC. This gives the protein CASSKYTNEQFF.

The gene calls are TRBV11-2 and TRBJ1-4; unclear D gene. The CDR3 runs 17 residues. The germline V and J ends were trimmed by 2 bases and 5 bases, with 18 bases remaining between them. CDR1 and CDR2 from the germline V gene are SGHAT and FQNNGV. The CDR3 here is CASSLNPPSVTNEKLFF. The CDR3 coding sequence is TGTGCCAGCAGCTTAAACCCCCCGTCCGTAACAAATGAAAAACTGTTTTTT. The full variable domain, with the rest looked up from reference TRBV11-2 and TRBJ1-4, is EAGVAQSPRYKIIEKRQSVAFWCNPISGHATLYWYQQILGQGPKLLIQFQNNGVVDDSQLPKDRFSAERLKGVDSTLKIQPAKLEDSAVYLCASSLNPPSVTNEKLFFGSGTQLSVL.

This clone was seen once. As DNA, the CDR3 is TGTGCCAGCAGCCCGAGGACAGGGGTCACCGGGGAGCTGTTTTTT. Amino acid sequence: CASSPRTGVTGELFF. V gene TRBV7-9 combines with J gene TRBJ2-2; 9 bases line up with TRBD1. CDR1 SEHNR and CDR2 FQNEAQ come from the germline V gene (reference sequence). V gave up 5 bases and J gave up 4 bases; unmatched junction bases: 5. This CDR3 comprises 15 residues.

On this clone itself: Germline and junction disagree at one end, which may indicate a read error. V and J are TRBV4-1 and TRBJ1-2; TRBD1 might be the D (6 bases). The germline gives CDR1 MGHRA, CDR2 YSYEKL. The CDR3 is 14 amino acids. The CDR3 DNA is TGCGCCAGCAGCCAAGGGGCGTCGACAGGTTGGACCCGCTTC. Its protein is CASSQGASTGWTRF.

The gene calls are TRBV7-2 and TRBJ1-1; 7 bases line up with TRBD1. This CDR3 spans 14 amino acids. The junction had 17 bases not matched to a gene; V was cut back by 8 bases and J by 11 bases. Looked up from germline, CDR1 is SGHTA and CDR2 is FQGNSA. The CDR3 sequence: CASGPGGDRIAAFF. The CDR3 DNA is TGTGCCAGCGGGCCAGGTGGGGACAGAATTGCGGCTTTCTTT.

The chain has TRBV3-1 (or the pseudogene TRBV3-2) and TRBJ1-2; D uncertain. The V and J ends lost 0 bases and 4 bases respectively, with 9 bases between them. Germline assignment: CDR1 LGHDT and CDR2 YNNKEL (reference sequence). The CDR3 totals 14 residues. The CDR3 region has the DNA TGTGCCAGCAGCCAAGATCGTCGGAGCTATGGCTACACCTTC. Translation gives CASSQDRRSYGYTF.

The chain joins TRBV7-6 to TRBJ1-5; 8 bases match TRBD1. Germline V gene data show CDR1 as SGHVS and CDR2 as FNYEAQ. This CDR3 comprises 18 residues. Trimming cost V 5 bases and J 0 bases; bases outside gene matches: 12. The CDR3 loop is CASSPLVGQDFSNQPQHF. CDR3 sequence (DNA): TGTGCCAGCAGCCCCCTCGTGGGACAGGACTTTAGCAATCAGCCCCAGCATTTT.

The genes are TRBV4-3 and TRBJ2-1; 9 bases align to TRBD1. CDR1 is LGHNA, CDR2 YSLEER, per germline. This CDR3 contains 13 residues. V trimming: 5 bases; J trimming: 6 bases; junction bases outside the gene matches: 2. CDR3 amino acids: CASSSDRGNEQFF. The DNA for the CDR3 is TGCGCCAGCAGCTCGGACAGGGGCAATGAGCAGTTCTTC.

This clone was seen just once. J is TRBJ1-1 and V is TRBV3-1 (or the pseudogene TRBV3-2), with D possibly matching TRBD1 (6 bases). Germline CDR1 and CDR2: LGHDT and YNNKEL (reference sequence). The V end was cut by 4 bases, the J end by 8 bases, with 20 bases between. The CDR3 contains 15 residues. The CDR3 reads CASSPWGGGQIEAFF. CDR3 sequence (DNA): TGTGCCAGCAGCCCGTGGGGTGGGGGCCAGATAGAAGCTTTCTTT.

CDR3 sequence: CALGGALGDTQYF. The CDR3 coding sequence is TGTGCCTTGGGCGGGGCCTTGGGAGATACGCAGTATTTT. J is TRBJ2-3 and V is TRBV10-3; a weak D match, TRBD2 (6 bases). The CDR3 spans 13 residues. Deletions cut 11 bases from V and 5 bases from J, with 17 bases between. Germline CDR1 ENHRY, CDR2 SYGVKD.

The genes are TRBV5-1 and TRBJ2-1, with 8 bases lining up with TRBD2. The CDR3 is 15 amino acids. The germline CDR1 and CDR2 sequences are SGHRS and YFSETQ. The junction had 5 bases not matched to a gene; V was cut back by 0 bases and J by 6 bases. The CDR3 DNA follows: TGCGCCAGCAGCTTGGCCGGGACTAGGGGCAATGAGCAGTTCTTC. Its translation is CASSLAGTRGNEQFF.

A note on this clone: Relative to the germline gene, one junction end is altered; a read error may explain this. The genes are TRBV7-7 and TRBJ2-3; 10 nucleotides match TRBD2. Germline CDR1 is SSHAT and CDR2 is FNYEAQ (reference sequence). The CDR3 sequence is 16 residues long. The CDR3 DNA reads as TGTGCTAGCAGCCCTGAAGCGGGGGGGCCAACAGATACGCAGTATTTT. Protein sequence: CASSPEAGGPTDTQYF. Using reference TRBV7-7 and TRBJ2-3 for the parts outside the CDR3, the full variable domain is GAGVSQSPRYKVTKRGQDVTLRCDPISSHATLYWYQQALGQGPEFLTYFNYEAQPDKSGLPSDRFSAERPEGSISTLTIQRTEQRDSAMYRCASSPEAGGPTDTQYFGPGTRLTVL.

The genes are TRBV11-2 and TRBJ1-2; 9 bases line up with TRBD1. With 4 bases clipped from V and 6 bases from J, the junction kept 3 bases outside the gene matches. Germline assignment: CDR1 SGHAT and CDR2 FQNNGV. CDR3 length: 13 amino acids. The CDR3 DNA follows: TGTGCCAGCAGCTCACAGGGGGCGAATGGCTACACCTTC. Its translation is CASSSQGANGYTF.

J is TRBJ2-1 and V is TRBV9; 9 positions agree with TRBD2. V was pared by 0 bases and J by 3 bases, with 4 bases of the junction left unmatched. The CDR3 covers 16 residues. Per the germline V gene, CDR1 is SGDLS and CDR2 is YYNGEE. The CDR3 sequence: CASSVVASGVYNEQFF. The CDR3 coding sequence is TGTGCCAGCAGCGTAGTTGCTAGCGGGGTCTACAATGAGCAGTTCTTC.

The rearrangement links TRBV3-1 (or the pseudogene TRBV3-2) to TRBJ1-2; a possible D gene is TRBD1 (6 bases). This CDR3 contains 15 residues. The V gene's germline CDR1 is LGHDT and CDR2 YNNKEL (reference sequence). The V end was cut by 4 bases, the J end by 8 bases, with 20 bases between. The DNA of the CDR3 is TGTGCCAGCAGCCGAGGCAGGGGCTACGCGGAAGGCTACACCTTC. It translates to CASSRGRGYAEGYTF.

The chain recombines TRBV7-9 with TRBJ2-5; 7 bases are shared with TRBD2. Germline V gene lookup returns CDR1 SEHNR and CDR2 FQNEAQ (reference sequence). V trimming: 3 bases; J trimming: 4 bases; junction bases outside the gene matches: 14. The CDR3 is 17 amino acids. CDR3 residues: CASSFPVGRETRETQYF. DNA of the CDR3: TGTGCCAGCAGCTTTCCAGTCGGGCGGGAGACTCGAGAGACCCAGTACTTC.

The chain has TRBV4-2 and TRBJ2-6; 9 positions agree with TRBD2. CDR1 is LGHNA and CDR2 is YNFKEQ in the germline V gene. The CDR3 loop spans 21 amino acids. Losses at the gene ends were 0 bases for V and 2 bases for J; bases not matched to a gene: 14. The CDR3 region has the DNA TGTGCCAGCAGCCAAGATCAAAGCGGGAGGTTCGCCTCCCCTGGGGCCAACGTCCTGACTTTC. It yields the protein CASSQDQSGRFASPGANVLTF.

V gene TRBV29-1 combines with J gene TRBJ2-1; D is perhaps TRBD2 (5 bases). The V and J ends lost 7 bases and 5 bases respectively, with 24 bases between them. This CDR3 has 16 amino acids. Germline CDR1 SQVTM, CDR2 ANQGSEA. The CDR3 DNA sequence: TGCAGCGGACTCGGAGCGAGCGAGGGAACTCACAATGAGCAGTTCTTC. Its translation: CSGLGASEGTHNEQFF.

In this sample, this clone turned up once. This chain links TRBV4-1 with TRBJ1-4; no reliable D call. Germline assignment: CDR1 MGHRA and CDR2 YSYEKL. The CDR3 has 12 amino acids. V was shortened by 6 bases and J by 8 bases, with 10 bases between the two germline ends. The chain's CDR3 is CASRGSTEKLFF. The CDR3 DNA is TGCGCCAGCAGAGGGAGCACAGAAAAACTGTTTTTT.

The chain links TRBV19 to TRBJ2-1; 10 bases match TRBD2. Trimming took 5 bases from V and 5 from J; bases not matched to a gene: 15. Germline assignment: CDR1 LNHDA and CDR2 SQIVND (reference sequence). The CDR3 consists of 18 residues. CDR3 sequence reads: CASSASAWRTSGDNEQFF. CDR3 in DNA: TGTGCCAGTAGTGCCTCGGCTTGGCGGACTAGCGGAGACAATGAGCAGTTCTTC.

V and J are TRBV7-8 and TRBJ2-7; 7 bases are a match to TRBD1. CDR1 SGHVS and CDR2 FQNEAQ come from the germline V gene. Unmatched junction bases numbered 8, after V lost 8 bases and J lost 1 base. The CDR3 length is 14 residues. The chain's CDR3 is CASVRDRRSYEQYF. CDR3 in DNA: TGTGCCAGCGTCCGGGACAGAAGATCCTACGAGCAGTACTTC.